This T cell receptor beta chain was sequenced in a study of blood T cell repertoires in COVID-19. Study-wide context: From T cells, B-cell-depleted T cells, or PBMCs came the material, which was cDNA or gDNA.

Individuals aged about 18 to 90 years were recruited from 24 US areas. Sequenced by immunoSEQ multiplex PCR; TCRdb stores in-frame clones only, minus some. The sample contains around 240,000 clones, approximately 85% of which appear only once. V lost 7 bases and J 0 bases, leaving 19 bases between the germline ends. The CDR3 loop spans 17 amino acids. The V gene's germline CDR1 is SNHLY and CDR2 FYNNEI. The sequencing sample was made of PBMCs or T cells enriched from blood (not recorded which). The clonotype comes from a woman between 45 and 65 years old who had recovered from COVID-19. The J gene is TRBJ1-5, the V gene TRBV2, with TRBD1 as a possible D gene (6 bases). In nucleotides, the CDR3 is TGTGCCAGCACGTTGGACAGAGTCCAATATAGCAATCAGCCCCAGCATTTT. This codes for CASTLDRVQYSNQPQHF.